A selection of T cell receptor beta chains follows, all from one sample in a study of control samples from healthy donors and cancer patients. Libraries were prepared by immunoSEQ multiplex PCR; TCRdb keeps only in-frame clonotypes and omits some of them. The sample holds fewer than 95,000 clones, about 88% seen once. Sequenced material: blood. These receptors were obtained from a woman between 50 and 59 years old in good health. CDR3s include the opening cysteine and the closing phenylalanine or tryptophan. A D gene is named only where the DNA matches it firmly. Clone size is shown for a subset of rows, as once, few, many or a class of expanded clone.

>TRBJ1-4|NA|TRBV19|TRBD1
TGTGCCAGTACCAGGGGGGGCGGCGAAAAACTGTTTTTT
CASTRGGGEKLFF
>TRBJ2-3|NA|TRBV5-6|NA
TGTGCCAGCAGCTTCGGACAGACAGATACGCAGTATTTT
CASSFGQTDTQYF
>TRBJ1-2|few|TRBV6-5|NA
TGTGCCAGCAGTTATAATGGCTACACCTTC
CASSYNGYTF
>TRBJ2-7|NA|TRBV11-3|NA
TGTGCCAGCAGCGCCGTAGGGGGGCCCTACGAGCAGTACTTC
CASSAVGGPYEQYF
>TRBJ1-4|NA|TRBV3-1/TRBV3-2|TRBD1
TGTGCCAGCAGCCGGGGTCTTTTTGTGTATGGGACAGCGAATAGGATAGGAAAACTGTTTTTT
CASSRGLFVYGTANRIGKLFF
>TRBJ2-5|NA|TRBV20-1|NA
TGCAGTGCTAGTGACGCAGGCGCCGGGGACCAAGAGACCCAGTACTTC
CSASDAGAGDQETQYF
>TRBJ1-1|NA|TRBV7-3|NA
TGTGCCAGCAGCTACTCGGGGAACACTGAAGCTTTCTTT
CASSYSGNTEAFF
>TRBJ2-1|NA|TRBV19|NA
TGTGCCAGTAGTATACGGAGGGATGAGCAGTTCTTC
CASSIRRDEQFF
>TRBJ1-1|NA|TRBV2|NA
TGTGCCAGCAGTGAGACCCGACAGAACACTGAAGCTTTCTTT
CASSETRQNTEAFF
>TRBJ1-6|once|TRBV28|TRBD1
TGTGCCAGTGGGATGGGGGGACAGCCACAAGGGGATTCACCCCTCCACTTT
CASGMGGQPQGDSPLHF
>TRBJ2-2|NA|TRBV29-1|NA
TGCAGCGTTGAAGCGGCGGTAGGTGGGGAGCTGTTTTTT
CSVEAAVGGELFF
>TRBJ1-3|NA|TRBV7-9|NA
TGTGCCAGCAGCTTCCTAAGGGATCCAAACTCTGGAAACACCATATATTTT
CASSFLRDPNSGNTIYF
>TRBJ2-7|few|TRBV28|NA
TGTGCCGGCCGGGACGGGCAGTACTTC
CAGRDGQYF
>TRBJ2-3|NA|TRBV7-9|NA
TGTGCCAGCAGCTTAGGGGCTAGCAGGGATACGCAGTATTTT
CASSLGASRDTQYF
>TRBJ2-7|once|TRBV28|TRBD1
TGTGCCAGCAGTTTCTCCTCGGGACAGGCCCTAGGTGAGCAGTACTTC
CASSFSSGQALGEQYF
>TRBJ2-7|NA|TRBV7-2|TRBD2
TGTGCCAGCAGCGGGGACCGAAGACTAGCGGGAGGGCCTTTGTACTTC
CASSGDRRLAGGPLYF
>TRBJ2-7|NA|TRBV29-1|NA
TGCAGCGTTGAAGCGGGGTACGAGCAGTACTTC
CSVEAGYEQYF
>TRBJ2-7|NA|TRBV29-1|TRBD2
TGCAGCGTTGCCGGGACTAGCCTTTACGAGCAGTACTTC
CSVAGTSLYEQYF
>TRBJ1-5|NA|TRBV12-5|NA
TGTGCTAGTGGTTTGGGGTCAAATAGCAATCAGCCCCAGCATTTT
CASGLGSNSNQPQHF
>TRBJ2-5|NA|TRBV7-2|TRBD1
TGTGCCAGCAGCTTATGGACAGGGGGAGAGGAGACCCAGTACTTC
CASSLWTGGEETQYF
>TRBJ2-1|NA|TRBV5-1|TRBD2
TGCGCCAGCAGCTTGGCAGCGGGGGGTACCTTTGAGGAGCAGTTCTTC
CASSLAAGGTFEEQFF
>TRBJ1-1|few|TRBV5-4|NA
TGTGCCAGCAGCCCGGTGGGGGGGACTGAAGCTTTCTTT
CASSPVGGTEAFF
>TRBJ2-4|NA|TRBV7-8|NA
TGTGCCAGCAGCTTTGGGGGCCCCCGACTTTCCATTCAGTACTTC
CASSFGGPRLSIQYF
>TRBJ1-2|NA|TRBV6-5|TRBD1
TGTGCCAGCAGAACGGGCGGGACAGGGCACTATGGCTACACCTTC
CASRTGGTGHYGYTF
>TRBJ2-7|NA|TRBV5-6|NA
TGTGCCAGCAGCTTGAGGCAAGTTAAGTACGAGCAGTACTTC
CASSLRQVKYEQYF
>TRBJ1-1|NA|TRBV4-1|TRBD1
TGCGCCAGCAGCCTAGACAGGGGGTACACTGAAGCTTTCTTT
CASSLDRGYTEAFF
>TRBJ1-3|NA|TRBV18|TRBD1
TGTGCCAGCTCACCCGACAGGGGATTATCTGGAAACACCATATATTTT
CASSPDRGLSGNTIYF
>TRBJ2-1|NA|TRBV11-3|TRBD2
TGTGCCAGCAGCGCTAGCGGACTCTACAATGAGCAGTTCTTC
CASSASGLYNEQFF
>TRBJ2-3|NA|TRBV7-2|TRBD2
TGTGCCAGCAGCTTAGTGGGAGGGCCGCCAGATACGCAGTATTTT
CASSLVGGPPDTQYF
>TRBJ2-3|few|TRBV2|TRBD2
TGTGCCAGCAGTGGGACTAGCGGGGGCACAGATACGCAGTATTTT
CASSGTSGGTDTQYF
>TRBJ2-5|NA|TRBV28|TRBD1
TGTGCCAGCAGTCTGACAGGGGGAGAGGAGACCCAGTACTTC
CASSLTGGEETQYF
>TRBJ2-7|NA|TRBV28|NA
TGTGCCAGCAGTTTCGGACTGCGACCGCCCTACGAGCAGTACTTC
CASSFGLRPPYEQYF
>TRBJ1-1|NA|TRBV7-3|NA
TGTGCCAGCAGCGTTGACAGGCACACTGAAGCTTTCTTT
CASSVDRHTEAFF
>TRBJ2-5|NA|TRBV7-8|TRBD2
TGTGCCAGCAGCTTAGTGCTAGCGGAAATCCAAGAGACCCAGTACTTC
CASSLVLAEIQETQYF
>TRBJ2-1|few|TRBV4-3|NA
TGCGCCAGCAGCCAAGAACGGGTCTACAATGAGCAGTTCTTC
CASSQERVYNEQFF
>TRBJ2-5|NA|TRBV10-3|NA
TGTGCCATCAGTGATACTAGCACAAATCAAGAGACCCAGTACTTC
CAISDTSTNQETQYF
>TRBJ2-5|NA|TRBV7-2|TRBD2
TGTGCCAGCAGCTTTAGGTACGCGGGAGGGCCCGAGACCCAGTACTTC
CASSFRYAGGPETQYF
>TRBJ2-7|NA|TRBV6-2/TRBV6-3|TRBD1
TGTGCCAGCAGTTCACCCCGACAGGGCCTTTCCTACGAGCAGTACTTC
CASSSPRQGLSYEQYF
>TRBJ2-7|NA|TRBV28|TRBD1
TGTGCCAGCAGTTCCCGCCAGGGGGCGGGGGAGCAGTACTTC
CASSSRQGAGEQYF
>TRBJ2-7|NA|TRBV29-1|TRBD1
TGCAGCGTTCTGGGACAGGGTGCCTACGAGCAGTACTTC
CSVLGQGAYEQYF
>TRBJ2-7|NA|TRBV6-5|NA
TGTGCCAGCAGTAAACAGGGAGCGGGCCCCTACGAGCAGTACTTC
CASSKQGAGPYEQYF
>TRBJ1-1|NA|TRBV7-9|NA
TGTGCCAGCAGCTTAGGGAGATATCTCGAAGCTTTCTTT
CASSLGRYLEAFF
>TRBJ2-2|NA|TRBV7-3|TRBD2
TGTGCCAGCAGCTTTGCGGGGGGGAACACCGAGGAGCTGTTTTTT
CASSFAGGNTEELFF
>TRBJ2-5|few|TRBV7-5|NA
TGTGCCAGAAGCCAGCCTCAGAACAAACAAGAGACCCAGTACTTC
CARSQPQNKQETQYF
>TRBJ1-1|few|TRBV10-3|NA
TGTGCCATCAGTCTGTCGGGGCAGAACACTGAAGCTTTCTTT
CAISLSGQNTEAFF